The clone carrying this T cell receptor (beta chain) was recorded only once. Its antigen is still unknown. Some clones are missing from TCRdb's copy, which holds only in-frame ones; the method was immunoSEQ multiplex PCR. This table holds roughly 380,000 clones, around 84% found once. The data derive from a study of Ad26.COV2.S vaccination and SARS-CoV-2 variants. Study background: Ad26.COV2.S shots went into the muscle once or twice, 56 days apart. Study-wide points: Comparable non-spike TCR breadth was observed in vaccine and placebo recipients. People given the vaccine had a wider spike-specific TCR breadth than placebo recipients did.

This sample's treatment: around 19 received Ad26.COV2.S at low or high dose, single or two shots; about 5 received placebo; per-sample allocation not given. Sampling was done on day 63 after the first vaccine or placebo injection. Cohort 1b enrolled adults aged 18-55 years in Boston. The CDR3 runs to 13 residues. Germline V lookup: CDR1 ENHRY, CDR2 SYGVKD. V was pared by 6 bases and J by 13 bases, with 16 bases between. This specimen was peripheral blood, taken in a trial of Ad26.COV2.S vaccine versus placebo. The J gene is TRBJ1-6, the V gene TRBV10-3, with D uncertain. The clonotype was recovered from a person between 18 and 65 years old who received the Ad26.COV2.S COVID-19 vaccine or a placebo. CDR3 DNA: TGTGCCATCAGACCGGACCGAGTGATGCCCCTCCACTTT. It translates to CAIRPDRVMPLHF.